A selection of T cell receptor beta chains follows, all from one sample in a study of radiotherapy plus CTLA-4 blockade in lung cancer. Clones were read by immunoSEQ multiplex PCR, and TCRdb kept only the in-frame ones, dropping some. Here the sample spans about 70,000 clones, 65% to 85% being singletons. This sample comprised peripheral blood, obtained from a patient treated with radiotherapy plus ipilimumab. The receptors come from a human donor with non-small cell lung cancer whose response to radiotherapy plus ipilimumab could not be evaluated. Some clones in this sample may be carry-over from other donors' samples. The CDR3 runs from the conserved cysteine through the conserved F or W. D genes are given only for firm matches. Rows give clone size only sometimes, using once, few, many, or a class for an expanded clone.

V	J	size	D	DNA	CDR3
TRBV19	TRBJ2-2	few	TRBD1	TGTGCCAGCAGGAGACAGGGGGCGGGTACCGGGGAGCTGTTTTTT	CASRRQGAGTGELFF
TRBV4-3	TRBJ1-1	NA	TRBD1	TGCGCCAGCAGCCAAGATTTGGGGACAGACGTGACTGAAGCTTTCTTT	CASSQDLGTDVTEAFF
TRBV2	TRBJ2-7	NA	NA	TGTGCCAGCACGAGGACTTCCGGAGTAGGGCAGTACTTC	CASTRTSGVGQYF
TRBV6-1	TRBJ2-3	NA	NA	TGTGCCAGCAGTGAAAACCCCGTGAGATTCGGGGATACGCAGTATTTT	CASSENPVRFGDTQYF
TRBV28	TRBJ2-1	NA	NA	TGTGCCGGAGGGGGCGTGGGCAATGAGCAGTTCTTC	CAGGGVGNEQFF
TRBV27	TRBJ2-1	NA	TRBD2	TGTGCCAGCAGTATAGGAGCGGGGACCTACAATGAGCAGTTCTTC	CASSIGAGTYNEQFF
TRBV4-2	TRBJ2-2	NA	NA	TGTGCCAGCAGCCAAGAGCGGACTACCAACACCGGGGAGCTGTTTTTT	CASSQERTTNTGELFF
TRBV15	TRBJ2-1	NA	NA	TGTGCCACCAGCAGAGAATCCGGGGTAGGTGGGAATGAGCAGTTCTTC	CATSRESGVGGNEQFF
TRBV5-4	TRBJ2-3	NA	TRBD2	TGTGCCAGCAGCGTGTTAGCGGGGAGCACAGATACGCAGTATTTT	CASSVLAGSTDTQYF
TRBV27	TRBJ2-7	NA	NA	TGTGCCAGCAGCTCGGACGCGGGCCCCTACGAGCAGTACTTC	CASSSDAGPYEQYF
TRBV29-1	TRBJ1-1	few	NA	TGCAGCGTGAGGGCCTTGAACACTGAAGCTTTCTTT	CSVRALNTEAFF
TRBV6-5	TRBJ1-2	NA	NA	TGTGCCAGCAGTTCGACGGAGAACTATGGCTACACCTTC	CASSSTENYGYTF
TRBV13	TRBJ2-4	NA	TRBD1	TGTGCCAGCAGCTCAACGGGACAGACGACCAAAAACATTCAGTACTTC	CASSSTGQTTKNIQYF
TRBV27	TRBJ2-7	once	NA	TGTGCCAGCAGTTTATCAGGGGGGGTCCTCTCCTACGAGCAGTACTTC	CASSLSGGVLSYEQYF
TRBV28	TRBJ2-2	once	TRBD1	TGTGCCAGCAATCCGGAGGGACAGGGGTTTCCCGGGGAGCTGTTTTTT	CASNPEGQGFPGELFF
TRBV27	TRBJ2-2	NA	NA	TGTGCCAGCAGTTTATCCGGACAGATAACCGGGGAGCTGTTTTTT	CASSLSGQITGELFF
TRBV19	TRBJ1-4	NA	TRBD1	TGTGCCAGCAACAGACAGGGAAGTGAAAAACTGTTTTTT	CASNRQGSEKLFF
TRBV2	TRBJ2-7	NA	NA	TGTGCCCAAGCGGACAGTGACACCTACGAGCAGTACTTC	CAQADSDTYEQYF
TRBV15	TRBJ2-3	NA	TRBD2	TGTGCCACCAGCAGAGATTTTCGCGGGGGTCGGGCAGATACGCAGTATTTT	CATSRDFRGGRADTQYF
TRBV11-2	TRBJ2-7	NA	NA	TGTGCCAGCAGCCCCGGGACTTACTACGAGCAGTACTTC	CASSPGTYYEQYF
TRBV19	TRBJ1-2	few	NA	TGTGCCAGTAGTGCCAGGGGCAGATTCTATGGCTACACCTTC	CASSARGRFYGYTF
TRBV2	TRBJ2-2	NA	TRBD2	TGTGCCAGCAGTTTAGCGGGGGGAGCCGGGGAGCTGTTTTTT	CASSLAGGAGELFF
TRBV19	TRBJ2-2	NA	NA	TGTGCCAGTAGTATGGGGAGGACTGGGACTAACACCGGGGAGCTGTTTTTT	CASSMGRTGTNTGELFF
TRBV4-2	TRBJ1-2	NA	NA	TGTGCCAGCAGCCAAGAATCGGGGGAGACCTATGGCTACACCTTC	CASSQESGETYGYTF
TRBV14	TRBJ2-1	few	NA	TGTGCCAGCAGCCCTAACTCCGGGACTCGGAGGGAGAGGGATGAGCAGTTCTTC	CASSPNSGTRRERDEQFF
TRBV30	TRBJ1-1	NA	TRBD1	TGTGCCTGGAGTGTACAGACAGGGGGCCGTCAGGAAGCTTTCTTT	CAWSVQTGGRQEAFF
TRBV27	TRBJ2-2	NA	NA	TGTGCCAGCCGCGGGGCGGCAAAGAACACCGGGGAGCTGTTTTTT	CASRGAAKNTGELFF
TRBV25-1	TRBJ1-6	once	NA	TGTGCCAGCAGTGAATTGGCAGGGAGGGTACCCCTCCACTTT	CASSELAGRVPLHF
TRBV18	TRBJ2-1	NA	TRBD1	TGTGCCAGCTCACCAGGGACAGGGTCCTACAATGAGCAGTTCTTC	CASSPGTGSYNEQFF
TRBV5-1	TRBJ2-2	once	NA	TGCGCCAGCAGCTTGATGCCAGGGTCTGGCGGGGAGCTGTTTTTT	CASSLMPGSGGELFF
TRBV6-5	TRBJ1-1	few	NA	TGTGCCAGCAGTTACTCGATCGGGAGTCCCACTGAAGCTTTCTTT	CASSYSIGSPTEAFF
TRBV9	TRBJ2-2	NA	TRBD2	TGTGCCAGCAGCGTCGCTAGCGGGGGGGGTAGTACCGGGGAGCTGTTTTTT	CASSVASGGGSTGELFF
TRBV19	TRBJ1-4	few	NA	TGTGCCAGTAGATGGAGGCCTAATGAAAAACTGTTTTTT	CASRWRPNEKLFF
TRBV7-9	TRBJ2-7	medium-sized	TRBD1	TGTGCCAGCACCCCTCGGGACAGGGGCTACGAGCAGTACTTC	CASTPRDRGYEQYF
TRBV5-6	TRBJ2-1	NA	TRBD2	TGTGCCAGCAGCTTGGGCGGGGGCTCCTACAATGAGCAGTTCTTC	CASSLGGGSYNEQFF
TRBV5-6	TRBJ2-5	NA	TRBD1	TGTGCCAGCAGCTTGGCCAGGGACAGGGGATTCCAAGAGACCCAGTACTTC	CASSLARDRGFQETQYF
TRBV7-2	TRBJ2-5	NA	NA	TGTGCCAGCACCCTCTCGTACCAAGAGACCCAGTACTTC	CASTLSYQETQYF
TRBV7-8	TRBJ2-6	NA	TRBD1	TGTGCCAGCGAACCGGGACAGGGCCGTTCTGGGGCCAACGTCCTGACTTTC	CASEPGQGRSGANVLTF
TRBV9	TRBJ2-3	NA	NA	TGTGCCAGCAGCGTAACCGTAACAGGGACAGATACGCAGTATTTT	CASSVTVTGTDTQYF
TRBV19	TRBJ1-5	few	NA	TGTGCCAGTAGTATAGGCGCCAGGAGCAATCAGCCCCAGCATTTT	CASSIGARSNQPQHF
TRBV5-6	TRBJ1-4	NA	TRBD1	TGTGCCAGCAGCTTCGGGACAGTTAATGAAAAACTGTTTTTT	CASSFGTVNEKLFF
TRBV6-5	TRBJ2-2	once	TRBD1	TGTGCCAGCACCGTGGACAGGGTTCGGGCCGGGGAGCTGTTTTTT	CASTVDRVRAGELFF
TRBV5-6	TRBJ2-2	NA	TRBD2	TGTGCCAGCAGCTTATTAGCGGGGGCCACCGGGGAGCTGTTTTTT	CASSLLAGATGELFF
TRBV5-1	TRBJ2-2	NA	NA	TGCGCCAGCAGCGGGACAGCGGGGGTAACCGGGGAGCTGTTTTTT	CASSGTAGVTGELFF
TRBV6-5	TRBJ1-3	NA	TRBD1	TGTGCCAGCAGTAAACAGGGGGCAGGTGGAAACACCATATATTTT	CASSKQGAGGNTIYF
TRBV19	TRBJ1-6	NA	NA	TGTGCCAGTACCCTTCGGGGGGCAGGGGCACAGTCACCCCTCCACTTT	CASTLRGAGAQSPLHF
TRBV13	TRBJ2-5	NA	NA	TGTGCCAGCAGCTTAACGGTCCAAGAGACCCAGTACTTC	CASSLTVQETQYF
TRBV4-3	TRBJ2-7	NA	TRBD1	TGCGCCAGCAGCCAAGAAATGGGACAGGGCTACGAGCAGTACTTC	CASSQEMGQGYEQYF
TRBV7-7	TRBJ2-1	NA	NA	TGTGCTAGCAGCTTAGGGGGTGGAGGAGGGGGCGATGAGCAGTTCTTC	CASSLGGGGGGDEQFF
TRBV25-1	TRBJ1-1	NA	NA	TGTGCCAGCAAAACTCGGCCAGGTGAAGCTTTCTTT	CASKTRPGEAFF
TRBV11-2	TRBJ1-1	NA	NA	TGTGCCAGCAGCAACAGGGCTCCCACTGAAGCTTTCTTT	CASSNRAPTEAFF
TRBV4-2	TRBJ2-2	NA	NA	TGTGCCAGCAGCCAAGAGGCAGCGAACACCGGGGAGCTGTTTTTT	CASSQEAANTGELFF
TRBV19	TRBJ1-5	few	TRBD1	TGTGCCAGTAGCCAGGACAGGGGTCAGCCCCAGCATTTT	CASSQDRGQPQHF
TRBV19	TRBJ2-2	once	TRBD1	TGTGCCAGTGCCCCGACAGGGTCGAACACCGGGGAGCTGTTTTTT	CASAPTGSNTGELFF
TRBV19	TRBJ2-1	NA	TRBD2	TGTGCCAGTAGTAGCGGGGCTAGCGGGGGGCGCAATGAGCAGTTCTTC	CASSSGASGGRNEQFF
TRBV5-4	TRBJ1-5	NA	TRBD1	TGTGCCAGCAGCTCGGGACAGGGGGCGCATAATGTCCAGCATTTT	CASSSGQGAHNVQHF
TRBV11-2	TRBJ2-5	NA	TRBD2	TGTGCCAGCAGCTTCGGAGGACTAGCGGTGGCCCAGTACTTC	CASSFGGLAVAQYF
TRBV18	TRBJ2-1	NA	TRBD1	TGTGCCAGCTCACCTCGGACAGGGGATGAGCAGTTCTTC	CASSPRTGDEQFF
TRBV7-2	TRBJ2-2	NA	TRBD2	TGTGCCACGCCAACTATTAGCGGGGGTTGGGGCGGGGAGCTGTTTTTT	CATPTISGGWGGELFF